Presented here are 22 T cell receptor beta chains from one specimen sequenced in a study of human T cells and chemical hapten exposure. TCRdb re-analysed the RACE reads in MiXCR, keeping a single row per CDR3 protein. The sample records under 85,000 distinct CDR3 sequences, approximately 10% being singletons. Time point described: patch test 1, 2 weeks after DPC sensitization. The treatment denotes: therapeutic diphenylcyclopropenone sensitization with weekly scalp DPC. The source material was whole blood, sampled in connection with sensitization to the hapten diphenylcyclopropenone (DPC). Every receptor here comes from a woman aged 50 to 60 with alopecia areata. Some clones in this sample may be carry-over from other donors' samples.

This clonotype was counted a few times. The chain has TRBV6-5 and TRBJ1-3; D gene uncertain. Germline V gives CDR1 MNHEY, CDR2 SVGAGI. Trimming pared 6 bases from V and 2 bases from J, leaving 11 bases between. The CDR3 has 14 amino acids. Here the CDR3 reads CASSLLEAGNTIYF. CDR3 bases: TGTGCCAGCAGCCTCCTTGAGGCTGGAAACACCATATATTTT.

The chain has TRBV28 and TRBJ1-4, with D unclear. Per the germline V gene, CDR1 is MDHEN and CDR2 is SYDVKM. The CDR3 length is 11 residues. V lost 8 bases and J lost 4, with 5 bases in between. The CDR3: CASFRNEKLFF. As DNA, the CDR3 is TGTGCCAGCTTCCGTAATGAAAAACTGTTTTTT.

This clonotype was detected ten times or more. The chain couples TRBV19 to TRBJ2-5, with D perhaps TRBD2 (5 bases). The V end was cut by 6 bases, the J end by 4 bases, with 12 bases between. The CDR3 runs 13 residues. Germline V gene data show CDR1 as LNHDA and CDR2 as SQIVND (reference sequence). The CDR3, as DNA: TGTGCCAGTAGACCACTAGGACGAGAGACCCAGTACTTC. This codes for CASRPLGRETQYF.

In its sample, this clonotype was seen a few times. The chain combines TRBV6-2 or TRBV6-3 with TRBJ2-4, with D unresolved. This CDR3 is 12 amino acids long. Looked up from germline, CDR1 is MNHEY and CDR2 is SVGEGT. V shed 2 bases and J shed 5 bases, with 4 bases lying between them. The CDR3 region has the DNA TGTGCCAGCAGTTACCAGGAAAACATTCAGTACTTC. As protein: CASSYQENIQYF.

In its sample, this clonotype was seen a few times. This chain uses TRBV29-1 with TRBJ1-2; possible D gene TRBD1, 6 bases. The CDR3 is 11 amino acids. CDR1 is SQVTM and CDR2 is ANQGSEA in the germline V gene. V was pared by 3 bases and J by 8 bases, with 10 bases between. Here the CDR3 DNA reads TGCAGCGTTGAGGGGGGCCAGGGCTACACCTTC. Translated: CSVEGGQGYTF.

The CDR3 bases are TGTGCCATCAGTGTAGGGACAGGGGCCTACGAGCAGTACTTC. It encodes CAISVGTGAYEQYF. The chain joins TRBV10-3 to TRBJ2-7, with TRBD1 identical over 10 bases. Germline V gene lookup returns CDR1 ENHRY and CDR2 SYGVKD. V was pared by 4 bases and J by 2 bases, with 2 bases of the junction left unmatched. The CDR3 spans 14 residues.

CDR3 protein: CASGLAGGYEQYF. The CDR3 DNA sequence: TGTGCTAGTGGTCTAGCAGGGGGCTACGAGCAGTACTTC. This chain connects TRBV12-5 to TRBJ2-7, with 7 bases that match TRBD1. With V trimmed by 5 bases and J by 3 bases, 4 bases remained unmatched. CDR1 is LGHNT, CDR2 FRNRAP, per germline. This CDR3 is built from 13 residues.

This clonotype was observed many times. This chain connects TRBV20-1 to TRBJ2-1, with 15 bases that match TRBD2. The CDR3 spans 14 residues. The J segment lost 10 bases and the V segment lost 3 bases, leaving 4 bases of the junction unmatched. Germline CDR1 and CDR2: DFQATT and SNEGSKA (reference sequence). In nucleotides, the CDR3 is TGCAGTGCTAGTGGACTAGCGGGAGGGTACGAGCAGTTCTTC. It codes for CSASGLAGGYEQFF.

The chain employs TRBV30 and TRBJ2-6, with D maybe TRBD1 (6 bases). Germline V gives CDR1 GTSNPN, CDR2 SVGIG (reference sequence). This CDR3 contains 18 residues. Trimming removed 0 bases at V and 4 bases at J, with 19 bases between. CDR3 nucleotide sequence: TGTGCCTGGAGTGTACAACAGGGCCGGAACTCCGGGGCCAACGTCCTGACTTTC. Its translation: CAWSVQQGRNSGANVLTF.

This clonotype has only a few counts. This sequence joins TRBV2 and TRBJ1-2; TRBD1 matches at 9 bases. The CDR3 length is 12 residues. V lost 6 bases and J lost 13; bases outside the gene matches: 9. Germline loops: CDR1 SNHLY, CDR2 FYNNEI. The CDR3 nucleotides read TGTGCCAGCAGGACAGGGGGTTCCCCTCCCACCTTC. Its translation is CASRTGGSPPTF.

This clonotype was seen only a few times. This chain uses TRBV3-1 with TRBJ2-1, with a tentative D call TRBD1 (6 bases). Germline V gene data show CDR1 as LGHDT and CDR2 as YNNKEL (reference sequence). Trimming took 4 bases from V and 2 from J, leaving 15 bases between them. The length of the CDR3 is 16 residues. The CDR3 DNA reads TGTGCCAGCAGCCGGTGGGGGCAGGGGACCTACAATGAGCAGTTCTTC. Translated: CASSRWGQGTYNEQFF.

This clonotype was detected only a few times. This chain uses TRBV28 with TRBJ2-1; D is perhaps TRBD1 (5 bases). The CDR3 sequence is 16 residues long. The germline V and J ends were trimmed by 8 bases and 0 bases, with 17 bases remaining between them. Germline V lookup: CDR1 MDHEN, CDR2 SYDVKM. The CDR3 DNA reads TGTGCCAGCGCCTATAGTGGGGCATCCTCCTACAATGAGCAGTTCTTC. This encodes CASAYSGASSYNEQFF.

This clonotype was counted many times. The chain combines TRBV18 with TRBJ2-2; the match to TRBD2 covers 10 bases. The length of the CDR3 is 16 residues. Germline-derived CDR1 and CDR2 are KGHSH and LQKENI. J lost 0 bases, V lost 3 bases, and 1 base had no gene match. In nucleotides, the CDR3 is TGTGCCAGCTCACCCACTAGCGGGACGAACACCGGGGAGCTGTTTTTT. Translating gives CASSPTSGTNTGELFF.

The gene calls are TRBV5-5 and TRBJ2-5; D is ambiguous. In germline, CDR1 is SGHKS, CDR2 YYEKEE (reference sequence). This CDR3 is built from 15 residues. The V gene lost 0 bases and the J gene lost 1 base, with 10 bases spanning the gap. In nucleotides, the CDR3 is TGTGCCAGCAGCTTGGCTTTAGGCTTCCAAGAGACCCAGTACTTC. Amino acid sequence: CASSLALGFQETQYF.

This clonotype has just one count. The chain joins TRBV20-1 to TRBJ2-3; a possible D gene is TRBD2 (5 bases). CDR3 length equals 12 residues. Deletions cut 3 bases from V and 1 base from J, with 5 bases between. Germline-derived CDR1 and CDR2 are DFQATT and SNEGSKA (reference sequence). CDR3 nucleotide sequence: TGCAGTGCTAGCGGGGGCACAGATACGCAGTATTTT. Amino acid sequence: CSASGGTDTQYF.

This clonotype was seen many times. CDR3 residues: CASSLGRNSYEQYF. The CDR3, as DNA: TGTGCCAGCAGCTTAGGACGCAACTCCTACGAGCAGTACTTC. The chain uses TRBV7-3 and TRBJ2-7; D not certain. Germline V gene data show CDR1 as SGHTA and CDR2 as FQGTGA. Trimming removed 2 bases at V and 0 bases at J, with 8 bases between. The CDR3 loop spans 14 amino acids.

The genes are TRBV7-2 and TRBJ2-7, with D unclear. The germline V gene encodes CDR1 SGHTA and CDR2 FQGNSA. CDR3 length: 11 residues. Trimming cost V 5 bases and J 7 bases, with 9 bases left between them. CDR3 residues: CASSEAREQYF. In nucleotides, the CDR3 is TGTGCCAGCAGCGAAGCGAGGGAGCAGTACTTC.

The V gene is TRBV5-4, the J gene TRBJ1-2; D remains ambiguous. This CDR3 region has 14 residues. Germline V lookup: CDR1 SGHNT, CDR2 YYREEE (reference sequence). Trimming pared 4 bases from V and 7 bases from J, leaving 17 bases between. CDR3 residues: CASSPGVEQGGYTF. As DNA, the CDR3 is TGTGCCAGCAGCCCGGGCGTGGAGCAAGGTGGCTACACCTTC.

This clonotype was recorded a few times. CDR3 DNA: TGTGCCAGCAGTTTCGGACAGGGGGTGATTCAGCCCCAGCATTTT. It is translated as CASSFGQGVIQPQHF. The V and J genes are TRBV6-6 and TRBJ1-5; 10 bases align to TRBD1. Germline CDR1 MNHNY, CDR2 SVGAGI (reference sequence). Trimming at V came to 4 bases and at J to 6 bases, leaving 6 bases not matched to a gene. This CDR3 contains 15 residues.

This clonotype was picked up a small number of times. The V call is TRBV20-1, the J call TRBJ1-6; 8 positions match TRBD1. The CDR3 sequence is 14 residues long. CDR1 and CDR2 from the germline V gene are DFQATT and SNEGSKA (reference sequence). V dropped 3 bases and J dropped 10; count of bases not matched to a gene: 8. The CDR3 loop reads CSASPRGRGSPLHF. The CDR3 bases are TGCAGTGCTAGCCCCAGGGGGCGTGGGTCACCCCTCCACTTT.

This clonotype occurred a few times. CDR3 DNA sequence: TGCAGTGCTAGTGCGGACAGACTAAATCAGCCCCAGCATTTT. Amino acid sequence: CSASADRLNQPQHF. The J gene is TRBJ1-5, the V gene TRBV20-1; possibly TRBD1 for D (6 bases). V was shortened by 3 bases and J by 4 bases, with 13 bases between the two germline ends. CDR1 DFQATT and CDR2 SNEGSKA come from the germline V gene (reference sequence). The CDR3 spans 14 residues.

This clonotype appeared many times. The rearrangement uses TRBV27 and TRBJ1-1, with D unresolved. The CDR3 sequence is 13 residues long. Germline V gene lookup returns CDR1 MNHEY and CDR2 SMNVEV (reference sequence). V shed 1 base and J shed 7 bases, with 10 bases lying between them. CDR3 DNA: TGTGCCAGCAGTTTATATCCGGGCGGTGAAGCTTTCTTT. It yields the protein CASSLYPGGEAFF.